A selection of T cell receptor beta chains follows, all from one sample in a study of human T cells and chemical hapten exposure. Each CDR3 protein gets one entry after TCRdb re-called the RACE reads with MiXCR. Of 150,000 or so distinct CDR3 sequences in the sample, around 13% were seen once. Sequences were derived from whole blood, sampled in connection with sensitization to the hapten diphenylcyclopropenone (DPC). These receptors all stem from a woman aged 25-40 years with alopecia areata. Some clones in this sample may be carry-over from other donors' samples. CDR3s leave out the opening cysteine and the closing phenylalanine or tryptophan.

v_gene	j_gene	CDR3aa
TRBV30	TRBJ1-2	AWSVLKGFSGYT
TRBV12-3/TRBV12-4	TRBJ1-4	ASSLRLGDSLPEKLF
TRBV3-1	TRBJ2-7	ASSRGLAGGYYEQY
TRBV28	TRBJ1-2	ASRIQGAHHGYT
TRBV28	TRBJ1-2	ASSYRGGGVGYT
TRBV11-2	TRBJ1-2	ASSLGQGLDYGYT
TRBV7-2	TRBJ2-1	ASSSPGQGPYNEQF
TRBV5-6	TRBJ2-7	ASSLAPAGVLSYEQY
TRBV7-9	TRBJ2-5	ASSQENGFETQY
TRBV3-1	TRBJ1-5	ASSQAQGQPQH
TRBV10-3	TRBJ2-1	AIRPQFAGEGDEQF
TRBV29-1	TRBJ2-5	SVGGFGETQY
TRBV7-2	TRBJ1-1	ASSLPGTDQAF
TRBV5-1	TRBJ2-7	ASSLKQLSEQY
TRBV4-3	TRBJ1-6	ASSQVVGNSPLH
TRBV5-1	TRBJ1-3	ASSPHSGNTIY
TRBV12-3/TRBV12-4	TRBJ2-3	ASRPPGPPSTDTQY